These 22 T cell receptor beta chains share one sample of origin, sequenced in a study of a mutant IDH1 vaccine in newly diagnosed glioma (dated by TCRdb to about 2021). The library was prepared using the immunoSEQ multiplex PCR assay. This immuneACCESS table, as held by TCRdb, lists in-frame sequences with V and J called but not all clones. Of the missing ones, under half trace to an unresolved V gene in checked studies; the others have no known cause. The sample table lists tens of thousands of clones, around 79% of them with a count of one. The top ten constitute 7.5% to 9% of the sample. The sample's time point, from its label and the paper: baseline, week 1 (first vaccination visit). The sample's treatment or condition label, in plain terms: pre-vaccination baseline after standard-of-care therapy. Sample: PBMCs, taken from a glioma patient treated with radiotherapy, temozolomide or both. These receptors were taken from a man aged 50-60 years with glioma.

J is TRBJ2-7 and V is TRBV5-6; tentatively, D is TRBD2 (7 bases). The CDR3 is made up of 16 amino acids. V was cut by 4 bases and J by 0 bases, with 17 bases left in between. Germline V gives CDR1 SGHDT, CDR2 YYEEEE. CDR3 nucleotides: TGTGCCAGCAGCGCCCTGGGGGGGGCGAGCTCCTACGAGCAGTACTTC. Its protein is CASSALGGASSYEQYF.

This CDR3 reads CAIRGARWTEAFF. DNA for the CDR3: TGTGCCATTCGGGGGGCGAGGTGGACTGAAGCTTTCTTT. V is TRBV10-3 and J is TRBJ1-1; TRBD1 is a possible D gene (6 bases). V was pared by 9 bases and J by 5 bases, with 16 bases between. CDR1 and CDR2 from the germline V gene are ENHRY and SYGVKD. The CDR3 runs 13 residues.

The genes are TRBV29-1 and TRBJ2-3, with D tentatively TRBD1 or TRBD2 (6 bases each). V was trimmed by 6 bases and J by 1 base, leaving 14 bases between them. Germline CDR1 SQVTM, CDR2 ANQGSEA. This CDR3 has 14 residues. Here the CDR3 DNA reads TGCAGCGTGCGTCCGGGGGCCGGCACAGATACGCAGTATTTT. Translation: CSVRPGAGTDTQYF.

The rearrangement uses TRBV18 and TRBJ1-1, with 12 bases lining up with TRBD1. After removal of 3 bases from V and 6 bases from J, the junction contained 8 bases not matched to a gene. The CDR3 is made up of 16 amino acids. CDR1 is KGHSH and CDR2 is LQKENI in the germline V gene. The CDR3 DNA reads as TGTGCCAGCTCACCCCCCGGGACAGGGGGCTTAGCTGAAGCTTTCTTT. This gives the protein CASSPPGTGGLAEAFF.

This rearrangement joins TRBV5-1 to TRBJ2-3; 7 bases are a match to TRBD2. With V trimmed by 5 bases and J by 0 bases, 6 bases remained unmatched. CDR1 and CDR2 (germline): SGHRS, YFSETQ. The CDR3 contains 15 residues. CDR3 DNA sequence: TGCGCCAGCAGAAGTGGGGGGGGAAGCACAGATACGCAGTATTTT. Amino acids: CASRSGGGSTDTQYF. The whole variable domain, remainder taken from reference TRBV5-1 and TRBJ2-3, is KAGVTQTPRYLIKTRGQQVTLSCSPISGHRSVSWYQQTPGQGLQFLFEYFSETQRNKGNFPGRFSGRQFSNSRSEMNVSTLELGDSALYLCASRSGGGSTDTQYFGPGTRLTVL.

This clone has a handful of counts. The chain uses TRBV30 and TRBJ2-2; D perhaps matches TRBD1 (6 bases). Trimming shortened V by 2 bases and J by 4 bases, and 11 bases separated the two germline ends. Germline CDR1 reads GTSNPN; CDR2 reads SVGIG (reference sequence). The CDR3 is 14 amino acids. The CDR3 DNA reads as TGTGCCTGGAGTTTAGGACAGTCCACCGGGGAGCTGTTTTTT. This translates into CAWSLGQSTGELFF.

The rearrangement links TRBV7-2 to TRBJ2-1; D unclear. CDR1 and CDR2 (germline): SGHTA, FQGNSA. V lost 4 bases and J lost 6, with 16 bases in between. The CDR3 totals 15 residues. In DNA form, the CDR3 reads TGTGCCAGCAGCTCCGGTCATCTTAGTCGCAATGAGCAGTTCTTC. Its protein product is CASSSGHLSRNEQFF.

This chain uses TRBV2 with TRBJ2-1; D is possibly TRBD1 (7 bases). The CDR3 is 14 amino acids. Trimming cost V 8 bases and J 4 bases, with 15 bases left between them. The V gene's germline CDR1 is SNHLY and CDR2 FYNNEI. CDR3 in DNA: TGTGCCAGCCATCGGGACAGCGGGTACAATGAGCAGTTCTTC. Translated: CASHRDSGYNEQFF. Filled out from reference TRBV2 and TRBJ2-1, the complete variable domain reads EPEVTQTPSHQVTQMGQEVILRCVPISNHLYFYWYRQILGQKVEFLVSFYNNEISEKSEIFDDQFSVERPDGSNFTLKIRSTKLEDSAMYFCASHRDSGYNEQFFGPGTRLTVL.

This sequence joins TRBV30 and TRBJ2-7, with D possibly called TRBD1 or TRBD2 (5 bases each). CDR3 length equals 12 residues. Looked up from germline, CDR1 is GTSNPN and CDR2 is SVGIG (reference sequence). V was pared by 2 bases and J by 5 bases, with 10 bases between. The CDR3 protein is CAWSPLGDEQYF. The DNA of the CDR3 is TGTGCCTGGAGTCCCCTGGGGGACGAGCAGTACTTC.

The chain links TRBV10-3 to TRBJ2-7; 12 bases are a match to TRBD2. Germline lookup yields CDR1 ENHRY and CDR2 SYGVKD. The trim removed 8 bases at V and 4 bases at J, leaving 12 bases unmatched. The CDR3 contains 16 residues. CDR3 nucleotides: TGTGCCATCGCTAGCGGGGGGGCCATAAGTTCTTACGAGCAGTACTTC. Protein: CAIASGGAISSYEQYF.

J is TRBJ2-2 and V is TRBV14; 8 positions agree with TRBD1. The ends lost 6 bases at V and 7 bases at J; junction bases unmatched: 10. CDR3 size: 15 residues. Germline V lookup: CDR1 SGHDN, CDR2 FVKESK. DNA of the CDR3: TGTGCCAGCAGTTTCCACAGGGGGAGTGTCGGGGAGCTGTTTTTT. Translating gives CASSFHRGSVGELFF. The full variable domain, completed using reference TRBV14 and TRBJ2-2, is EAGVTQFPSHSVIEKGQTVTLRCDPISGHDNLYWYRRVMGKEIKFLLHFVKESKQDESGMPNNRFLAERTGGTYSTLKVQPAELEDSGVYFCASSFHRGSVGELFFGEGSRLTVL.

The J gene is TRBJ1-1, the V gene TRBV10-3, with D unclear. The CDR3 consists of 15 residues. V was cut by 6 bases and J by 1 base, with 15 bases left in between. CDR1 ENHRY and CDR2 SYGVKD come from the germline V gene. Here the CDR3 DNA reads TGTGCCATCAGACCCGTGGGCGGGGAGAACACTGAAGCTTTCTTT. Translated, it gives CAIRPVGGENTEAFF.

This clone was observed a single time. V is TRBV30 and J is TRBJ1-2; D uncertain. In germline, CDR1 is GTSNPN, CDR2 SVGIG (reference sequence). The CDR3 is 14 amino acids. Trimming left V 3 bases short and J 4 bases short, with 15 bases between. The DNA for the CDR3 is TGTGCCTGGAGGGAAGGACCGACGATCTATGGCTACACCTTC. Translated: CAWREGPTIYGYTF.

This clone was seen only once. This chain joins TRBV4-1 and TRBJ1-5; 8 bases are a match to TRBD1. Losses at the gene ends were 4 bases for V and 6 bases for J; bases not matched to a gene: 5. Germline V gene sequence: CDR1 MGHRA, CDR2 YSYEKL. This CDR3 has 14 amino acids. Written as DNA, the CDR3 is TGCGCCAGCAGCCGGCAGGGGGCTAGTCAGCCCCAGCATTTT. Its protein is CASSRQGASQPQHF.

The CDR3, as DNA: TGTGCCAGTACCCCCCGAGACAGACCTTACGAGCAGTACTTC. This sequence encodes CASTPRDRPYEQYF. The genes are TRBV19 and TRBJ2-7, with D perhaps TRBD1 (5 bases). Germline loops: CDR1 LNHDA, CDR2 SQIVND (reference sequence). V was clipped by 7 bases and J by 4 bases, with 17 bases between them. There are 14 residues in the CDR3.

V usage is TRBV7-9 and J usage is TRBJ2-7, with D unclear. V lost 2 bases and J lost 12, with 11 bases in between. From germline, CDR1 is SEHNR and CDR2 FQNEAQ (reference sequence). The CDR3 loop spans 11 amino acids. CDR3 sequence reads: CASSLLEIWYF. CDR3 DNA: TGTGCCAGCAGCTTACTGGAGATATGGTACTTC.

This sequence joins TRBV19 and TRBJ1-2; unclear D gene. The CDR3 has 14 residues. Germline lookup yields CDR1 LNHDA and CDR2 SQIVND (reference sequence). V was clipped by 5 bases and J by 6 bases, with 16 bases between them. The DNA for the CDR3 is TGTGCCAGTAGTCCCTCGGGGAGAGGACATGGCTACACCTTC. This gives the protein CASSPSGRGHGYTF. Variable domain in full (rest from reference TRBV19 and TRBJ1-2): DGGITQSPKYLFRKEGQNVTLSCEQNLNHDAMYWYRQDPGQGLRLIYYSQIVNDFQKGDIAEGYSVSREKKESFPLTVTSAQKNPTAFYLCASSPSGRGHGYTFGSGTRLTVV.

The rearrangement joins TRBV2 to TRBJ2-1; 12 bases are shared with TRBD2. This CDR3 has 16 residues. Germline CDR1 reads SNHLY; CDR2 reads FYNNEI. J gave up 9 bases and V 6 bases, and 12 bases lay outside the gene matches. This CDR3 reads CASRPPLAGGPVEQFF. CDR3 DNA: TGTGCCAGCAGGCCTCCCCTAGCGGGGGGGCCGGTTGAGCAGTTCTTC.

The gene calls are TRBV18 and TRBJ2-3; 8 bases fit TRBD1. Germline V lookup: CDR1 KGHSH, CDR2 LQKENI. The CDR3 covers 15 residues. V lost 6 bases to trimming and J lost 4 bases; unmatched junction nucleotides: 9. CDR3 coding DNA: TGTGCCAGCTCGCGTCAGGGGGCTCGAGCAGATACGCAGTATTTT. It translates to CASSRQGARADTQYF.

J is TRBJ2-5 and V is TRBV7-9, with D maybe TRBD2 (7 bases). The CDR3 runs to 12 residues. V lost 8 bases and J lost 5, with 12 bases in between. In germline, CDR1 is SEHNR, CDR2 FQNEAQ (reference sequence). The CDR3 region has the DNA TGTGCCAGCTCACAGGGAGGGGAGACCCAGTACTTC. It specifies CASSQGGETQYF.

The rearrangement links TRBV30 to TRBJ1-3; D gene ambiguous. V was cut by 3 bases and J by 4 bases, with 7 bases left in between. CDR1 is GTSNPN and CDR2 is SVGIG in the germline V gene (reference sequence). CDR3 length: 12 amino acids. CDR3 sequence: CAWRGYGNTIYF. The DNA for the CDR3 is TGTGCCTGGAGGGGGTACGGAAACACCATATATTTT.

This sequence joins TRBV4-1 and TRBJ2-2; the match to TRBD2 covers 9 bases. V dropped 2 bases and J dropped 7; count of bases not matched to a gene: 5. From germline, CDR1 is MGHRA and CDR2 YSYEKL. This CDR3 is 15 amino acids long. This CDR3 reads CASSQRLAVLGELFF. The CDR3 region has the DNA TGCGCCAGCAGCCAACGACTAGCGGTCCTCGGGGAGCTGTTTTTT.